One and the same sample provided the 27 T cell receptor beta chains below, sequenced in a study of T cells after yellow fever vaccination. TCRdb reprocessed the 5' RACE reads with MiXCR, giving one entry per CDR3 protein. The sample consists of tens of thousands of distinct CDR3 sequences, more than 5.5% of them appearing once. The source material was CD8+ T cells sorted from PBMCs, sampled 5 to 6 days after the first yellow fever vaccination. Every receptor here comes from a young man who received the YFV17D yellow fever vaccine.

This clonotype showed up many times. V usage is TRBV29-1 and J usage is TRBJ2-3; 12 bases are shared with TRBD1. V dropped 6 bases and J dropped 4; count of bases not matched to a gene: 11. This CDR3 is built from 16 residues. Germline V gene sequence: CDR1 SQVTM, CDR2 ANQGSEA. DNA of the CDR3: TGCAGCGTGGAGGGGGACAGGGGGCGAGATGCAGATACGCAGTATTTT. This translates into CSVEGDRGRDADTQYF.

This chain uses TRBV6-1 with TRBJ2-7, with 9 bases identical to TRBD1. The junction had 14 bases not matched to a gene; V was cut back by 5 bases and J by 3 bases. The CDR3 covers 17 residues. CDR1 and CDR2 (germline): MNHNS, SASEGT. This chain's CDR3 is CASSSRGQGAGVYEQYV. DNA for the CDR3: TGTGCCAGCAGTAGCCGGGGACAGGGTGCGGGGGTCTACGAGCAGTACGTC.

This clonotype was counted many times. The chain carries TRBV7-2 and TRBJ2-3; 7 nucleotides align to TRBD1. Unmatched junction bases numbered 9, after V lost 4 bases and J lost 5 bases. Germline CDR1 SGHTA, CDR2 FQGNSA. The CDR3 extends over 15 amino acids. The DNA of the CDR3 is TGTGCCAGCAGCTCATCAGGGGGAATCGGAGATACGCAGTATTTT. It is translated as CASSSSGGIGDTQYF. The full variable domain, with the rest looked up from reference TRBV7-2 and TRBJ2-3, is GAGVSQSPSNKVTEKGKDVELRCDPISGHTALYWYRQSLGQGLEFLIYFQGNSAPDKSGLPSDRFSAERTGGSVSTLTIQRTQQEDSAVYLCASSSSGGIGDTQYFGPGTRLTVL.

This clonotype was observed a handful of times. V usage is TRBV6-6 and J usage is TRBJ2-1; maybe TRBD1 (6 bases). Germline V lookup: CDR1 MNHNY, CDR2 SVGAGI (reference sequence). The V end lost 5 bases, the J end lost 1 base, and 6 bases lay between the germline ends. This CDR3 has 13 residues. The CDR3 is CASSTGSYNEQFF. CDR3 nucleotide sequence: TGTGCCAGCAGTACAGGGTCCTACAATGAGCAGTTCTTC.

The sample holds a few counts of this clonotype. This chain connects TRBV7-2 to TRBJ1-1, with a tentative D call TRBD1 (5 bases). Between the trimmed V and J ends, which lost 4 bases and 9 bases, there was a span of 18 bases. CDR3 length: 14 residues. Germline assignment: CDR1 SGHTA and CDR2 FQGNSA. The DNA for the CDR3 is TGTGCCAGCAGCTCTCTCGCCGAGTGGGGCCAAGCTTTCTTT. This codes for CASSSLAEWGQAFF.

The sample holds many counts of this clonotype. The V call is TRBV7-9, the J call TRBJ2-2, with 7 bases fitting TRBD1. Germline assignment: CDR1 SEHNR and CDR2 FQNEAQ (reference sequence). Trimming removed 5 bases from V and 8 bases from J; junction bases left unmatched: 11. This CDR3 has 15 amino acids. In DNA, the CDR3 is TGTGCCAGCAGCCCGACAGGGTCCGAAGCAGGGGAGCTGTTTTTT. Translation gives CASSPTGSEAGELFF.

J is TRBJ1-5 and V is TRBV6-2 or TRBV6-3; D remains ambiguous. V was pared by 2 bases and J by 2 bases, with 10 bases between. The CDR3 sequence is 15 residues long. Germline values: CDR1 MNHEY, CDR2 SVGEGT. The CDR3 nucleotides read TGTGCCAGCAGTTACAGGCAGGTTGGCAATCAGCCCCAGCATTTT. Amino acid sequence: CASSYRQVGNQPQHF.

This clonotype was detected many times. The chain combines TRBV27 with TRBJ2-1, with 7 positions matching TRBD1. CDR1 MNHEY and CDR2 SMNVEV come from the germline V gene (reference sequence). After removal of 6 bases from V and 4 bases from J, the junction contained 6 bases not matched to a gene. This CDR3 is built from 14 residues. The CDR3 DNA follows: TGTGCCAGCAGACCCGGGACAGTTTACAATGAGCAGTTCTTC. It specifies CASRPGTVYNEQFF.

This clonotype was picked up a small number of times. The chain couples TRBV7-6 to TRBJ2-7; tentative D call: TRBD1 (6 bases). CDR1 is SGHVS and CDR2 is FNYEAQ in the germline V gene. This CDR3 spans 14 amino acids. V was shortened by 2 bases and J by 0 bases, with 8 bases between the two germline ends. The CDR3, as DNA: TGTGCCAGCAGCTTATTGGACAGCTCCTACGAGCAGTACTTC. Amino acids: CASSLLDSSYEQYF.

This clonotype was seen repeatedly, ten times or more. The CDR3 sequence is CASSLSGELFF. For the CDR3, the DNA is TGTGCCAGCAGCTTAAGCGGGGAGCTGTTTTTT. The gene calls are TRBV7-9 and TRBJ2-2; D is unresolved. The CDR3 has 11 residues. Germline CDR1 reads SEHNR; CDR2 reads FQNEAQ (reference sequence). Deletions cut 2 bases from V and 7 bases from J, with 2 bases between.

This clonotype was seen at least ten times. J is TRBJ2-7 and V is TRBV4-1; D unclear. The CDR3 is 14 amino acids. V dropped 1 base and J dropped 0 bases, with 7 bases sitting between them. Per germline, CDR1 MGHRA and CDR2 YSYEKL. The CDR3 loop is CASSQGPSSYEQYV. CDR3 nucleotides: TGCGCCAGCAGCCAAGGTCCGAGCTCCTACGAGCAGTACGTC.

The sample holds a few counts of this clonotype. The CDR3 loop reads CASSLGEDRGGDEQFF. CDR3 in DNA: TGTGCCAGCAGCTTAGGGGAGGACAGGGGGGGCGATGAGCAGTTCTTC. V usage is TRBV7-6 and J usage is TRBJ2-1, with 10 bases matching TRBD1. Germline V lookup: CDR1 SGHVS, CDR2 FNYEAQ. CDR3 length equals 16 residues. Unmatched junction bases numbered 8, after V lost 1 base and J lost 8 bases.

This chain connects TRBV6-1 to TRBJ2-6; D is uncertain. Trimming took 7 bases from V and 0 from J, leaving 10 bases between them. CDR1 is MNHNS and CDR2 is SASEGT in the germline V gene. The CDR3 spans 15 residues. CDR3 in amino acids: CASNTWYSGANVLTF. Here the CDR3 DNA reads TGTGCCAGCAATACCTGGTACTCTGGGGCCAACGTCCTGACTTTC.

This clonotype was seen a handful of times. The chain joins TRBV3-1 to TRBJ2-7; D possibly corresponds to TRBD2 (6 bases). Germline lookup yields CDR1 LGHDT and CDR2 YNNKEL (reference sequence). The CDR3 consists of 15 residues. Deletions cut 4 bases from V and 0 bases from J, with 13 bases between. The CDR3 protein is CASSPDWDSSYEQYF. CDR3 bases: TGTGCCAGCAGCCCCGACTGGGACTCCTCCTACGAGCAGTACTTC.

This clonotype was counted only a few times. V is TRBV19 and J is TRBJ2-1; the D is unclear. Trimming stripped 3 bases from V and 3 bases from J, with 12 bases between. The germline CDR1 and CDR2 sequences are LNHDA and SQIVND (reference sequence). This CDR3 is 15 amino acids long. The CDR3 loop reads CASSMSSTLYNEQFF. The CDR3 coding sequence is TGTGCCAGTAGTATGTCTAGTACCCTCTACAATGAGCAGTTCTTC. The complete variable domain, with remaining parts taken from reference TRBV19 and TRBJ2-1, reads DGGITQSPKYLFRKEGQNVTLSCEQNLNHDAMYWYRQDPGQGLRLIYYSQIVNDFQKGDIAEGYSVSREKKESFPLTVTSAQKNPTAFYLCASSMSSTLYNEQFFGPGTRLTVL.

There are many counts of this clonotype. The chain carries TRBV6-2 or TRBV6-3 and TRBJ1-1; D is possibly TRBD1 (5 bases). CDR3 size: 16 residues. Germline values: CDR1 MNHEY, CDR2 SVGEGT. Trimming left V 2 bases short and J 1 base short, with 14 bases between. CDR3 bases: TGTGCCAGCAGTTACCGAACGGGGCTCTCGAACACTGAAGCTTTCTTT. Translated, it gives CASSYRTGLSNTEAFF.

This clonotype was counted many times. This rearrangement joins TRBV4-3 to TRBJ1-3; D is ambiguous. Trimming left V 1 base short and J 0 bases short, with 10 bases between. Germline V gene data show CDR1 as LGHNA and CDR2 as YSLEER. The CDR3 runs 16 residues. The CDR3 nucleotides read TGCGCCAGCAGCCAAGCGGGTACAATCTCTGGAAACACCATATATTTT. Translating gives CASSQAGTISGNTIYF.

The chain employs TRBV29-1 and TRBJ1-1; D perhaps matches TRBD1 (6 bases). The CDR3 consists of 12 residues. V shed 6 bases and J shed 5 bases, with 13 bases lying between them. The germline gives CDR1 SQVTM, CDR2 ANQGSEA. DNA of the CDR3: TGCAGCGTAAACAGGGAATCGACTGAAGCTTTCTTT. This gives the protein CSVNRESTEAFF.

This chain uses TRBV20-1 with TRBJ2-3; D may be TRBD2 (5 bases). This CDR3 contains 15 residues. Trimming pared 2 bases from V and 6 bases from J, leaving 18 bases between. Germline V gives CDR1 DFQATT, CDR2 SNEGSKA (reference sequence). CDR3 loop: CSARSPGEGWDTQYF. CDR3 nucleotide sequence: TGCAGTGCTAGATCCCCCGGGGAAGGGTGGGATACGCAGTATTTT.

This clonotype was found many times. This chain connects TRBV11-1 to TRBJ1-1, with D unresolved. Germline V gives CDR1 SGHAT, CDR2 FQDESV (reference sequence). Trimming stripped 5 bases from V and 0 bases from J, with 22 bases between. There are 18 residues in the CDR3. CDR3 protein: CASSPPGGVLRMNTEAFF. As DNA, the CDR3 is TGTGCCAGCAGCCCCCCCGGCGGGGTCTTGAGAATGAACACTGAAGCTTTCTTT. Variable domain in full (rest from reference TRBV11-1 and TRBJ1-1): EAEVAQSPRYKITEKSQAVAFWCDPISGHATLYWYRQILGQGPELLVQFQDESVVDDSQLPKDRFSAERLKGVDSTLKIQPAELGDSAMYLCASSPPGGVLRMNTEAFFGQGTRLTVV.

This clonotype was seen at least ten times. The chain joins TRBV4-1 to TRBJ1-2, with D maybe TRBD1 (6 bases). Trimming removed 4 bases at V and 2 bases at J, with 14 bases between. Germline CDR1 and CDR2: MGHRA and YSYEKL. This CDR3 comprises 15 residues. CDR3 region: CASSRSRGVNYGYTF. The CDR3 nucleotides read TGCGCCAGCAGCCGATCGAGGGGGGTGAACTATGGCTACACCTTC.

This clonotype was recorded a few times. CDR3 loop: CASSFGQGEQYF. The CDR3 DNA is TGTGCCAGCAGTTTTGGACAGGGCGAGCAGTACTTC. V usage is TRBV27 and J usage is TRBJ2-7; 8 nucleotides line up with TRBD1. This CDR3 has 12 residues. From germline, CDR1 is MNHEY and CDR2 SMNVEV (reference sequence). The V gene end was trimmed by 3 bases and the J gene end by 6 bases; junction bases not matched to a gene: 1.

This clonotype was seen a handful of times. The V call is TRBV5-1, the J call TRBJ2-7; TRBD1 matches at 9 bases. The CDR3 runs 14 residues. J gave up 3 bases and V 5 bases, and 6 bases lay outside the gene matches. Germline CDR1 and CDR2: SGHRS and YFSETQ. CDR3 protein: CASSPGTGHYEQYV. DNA of the CDR3: TGCGCCAGCAGTCCCGGGACAGGGCACTACGAGCAGTACGTC.

The V gene is TRBV9, the J gene TRBJ1-2; D is possibly TRBD1 (6 bases). The CDR3 contains 13 residues. V lost 3 bases to trimming and J lost 6 bases, with 12 bases between them. CDR1 SGDLS and CDR2 YYNGEE come from the germline V gene. CDR3 in DNA: TGTGCCAGCAGCGAGGGGGGAATCCATGGCTACACCTTC. Its translation: CASSEGGIHGYTF.

This clonotype has just a few counts. The chain joins TRBV19 to TRBJ2-3; TRBD2 might be the D (6 bases). Germline CDR1 is LNHDA and CDR2 is SQIVND (reference sequence). V dropped 7 bases and J dropped 6 bases, with 11 bases sitting between them. The CDR3 runs 12 residues. DNA for the CDR3: TGTGCCAGTAACGTTGCGGGGGATACGCAGTATTTT. Encoded protein: CASNVAGDTQYF.

This clonotype was observed many times. The rearrangement links TRBV7-2 to TRBJ2-7; 7 positions match TRBD2. CDR1 SGHTA and CDR2 FQGNSA come from the germline V gene. The CDR3 length is 13 residues. The V gene end was trimmed by 0 bases and the J gene end by 9 bases; junction bases not matched to a gene: 5. CDR3 sequence (DNA): TGTGCCAGCAGCTTAGCCGGCGGGGGATGGCAGTACGTC. Translation gives CASSLAGGGWQYV.

This clonotype was counted many times. The chain uses TRBV29-1 and TRBJ2-3; D may be TRBD2 (7 bases). This CDR3 comprises 15 residues. The V gene's germline CDR1 is SQVTM and CDR2 ANQGSEA. Trimming stripped 1 base from V and 4 bases from J, with 15 bases between. The CDR3, as DNA: TGCAGCGTTGAAGCTGGGCGGGGGCAACCAGATACGCAGTATTTT. Translating it yields CSVEAGRGQPDTQYF.